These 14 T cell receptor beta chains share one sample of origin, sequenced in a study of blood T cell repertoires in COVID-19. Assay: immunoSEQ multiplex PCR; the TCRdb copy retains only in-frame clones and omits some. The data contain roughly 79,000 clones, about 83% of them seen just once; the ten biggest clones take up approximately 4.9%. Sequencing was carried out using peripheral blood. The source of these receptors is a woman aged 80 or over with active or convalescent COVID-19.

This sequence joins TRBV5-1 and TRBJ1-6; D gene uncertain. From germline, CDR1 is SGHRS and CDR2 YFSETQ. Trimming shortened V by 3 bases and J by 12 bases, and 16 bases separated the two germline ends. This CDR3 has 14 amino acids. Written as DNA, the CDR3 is TGCGCCAGCAGCTCATCGGAGCGCTTAGAACCCCTCCACTTT. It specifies CASSSSERLEPLHF.

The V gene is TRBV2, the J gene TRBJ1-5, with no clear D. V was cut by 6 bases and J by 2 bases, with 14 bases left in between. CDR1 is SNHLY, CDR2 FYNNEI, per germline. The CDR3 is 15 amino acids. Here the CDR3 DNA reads TGTGCCAGCAGCGGCGACGGGAGGGGCAATCAGCCCCAGCATTTT. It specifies CASSGDGRGNQPQHF.

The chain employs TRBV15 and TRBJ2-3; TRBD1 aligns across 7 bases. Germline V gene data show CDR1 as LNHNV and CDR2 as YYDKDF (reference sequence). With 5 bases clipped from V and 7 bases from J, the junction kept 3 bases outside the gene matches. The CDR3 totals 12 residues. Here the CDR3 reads CATSQQGYTQYF. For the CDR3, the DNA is TGTGCCACCAGCCAACAGGGGTATACGCAGTATTTT.

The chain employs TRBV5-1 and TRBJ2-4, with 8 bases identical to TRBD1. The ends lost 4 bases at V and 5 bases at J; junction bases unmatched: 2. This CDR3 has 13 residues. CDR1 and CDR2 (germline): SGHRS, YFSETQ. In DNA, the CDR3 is TGCGCCAGCAGCACAGGGGGACAAAACATTCAGTACTTC. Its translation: CASSTGGQNIQYF.

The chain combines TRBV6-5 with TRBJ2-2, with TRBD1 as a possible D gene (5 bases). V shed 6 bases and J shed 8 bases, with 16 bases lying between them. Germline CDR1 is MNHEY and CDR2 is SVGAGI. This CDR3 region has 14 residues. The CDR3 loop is CASRRSVGAGELFF. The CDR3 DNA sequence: TGTGCCAGCAGGCGATCGGTTGGGGCTGGGGAGCTGTTTTTT.

CDR3 loop: CASSVGALRSTDTQYF. DNA of the CDR3: TGTGCCAGCAGCGTAGGAGCGTTACGAAGCACAGATACGCAGTATTTT. The V and J genes are TRBV9 and TRBJ2-3; no firm D call. Germline assignment: CDR1 SGDLS and CDR2 YYNGEE. The CDR3 is made up of 16 amino acids. Trimming removed 0 bases at V and 0 bases at J, with 11 bases between.

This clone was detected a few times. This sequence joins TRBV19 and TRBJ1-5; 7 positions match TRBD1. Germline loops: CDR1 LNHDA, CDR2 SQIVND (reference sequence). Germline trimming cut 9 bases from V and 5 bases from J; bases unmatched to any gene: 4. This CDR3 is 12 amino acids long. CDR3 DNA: TGTGCCAGCCGAACAGGGGATCAGCCCCAGCATTTT. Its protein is CASRTGDQPQHF.

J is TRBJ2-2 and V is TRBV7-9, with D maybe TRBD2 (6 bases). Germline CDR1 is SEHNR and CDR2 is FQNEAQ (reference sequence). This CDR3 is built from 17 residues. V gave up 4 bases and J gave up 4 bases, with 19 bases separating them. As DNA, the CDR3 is TGTGCCAGCAGCTCCCCAGGCGGGGAGAGGACCACCGGGGAGCTGTTTTTT. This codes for CASSSPGGERTTGELFF.

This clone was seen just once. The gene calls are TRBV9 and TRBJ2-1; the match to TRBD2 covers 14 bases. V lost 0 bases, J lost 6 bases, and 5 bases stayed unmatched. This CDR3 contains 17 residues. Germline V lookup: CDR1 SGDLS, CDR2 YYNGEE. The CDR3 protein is CASSVEWGTSGSNEQFF. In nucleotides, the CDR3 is TGTGCCAGCAGCGTAGAGTGGGGGACTAGCGGGAGCAATGAGCAGTTCTTC. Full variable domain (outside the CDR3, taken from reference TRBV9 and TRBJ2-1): DSGVTQTPKHLITATGQRVTLRCSPRSGDLSVYWYQQSLDQGLQFLIQYYNGEERAKGNILERFSAQQFPDLHSELNLSSLELGDSALYFCASSVEWGTSGSNEQFFGPGTRLTVL.

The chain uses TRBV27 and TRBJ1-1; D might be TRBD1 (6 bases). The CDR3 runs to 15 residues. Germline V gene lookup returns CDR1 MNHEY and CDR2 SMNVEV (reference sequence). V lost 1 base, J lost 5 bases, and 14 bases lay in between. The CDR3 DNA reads TGTGCCAGCAGTTTATTGGGTAAGGGGGGGACTGAAGCTTTCTTT. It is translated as CASSLLGKGGTEAFF.

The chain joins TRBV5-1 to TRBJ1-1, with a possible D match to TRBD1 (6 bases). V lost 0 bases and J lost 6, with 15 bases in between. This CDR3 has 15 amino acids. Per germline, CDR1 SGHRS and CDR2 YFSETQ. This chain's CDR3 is CASSLAPRGSAEAFF. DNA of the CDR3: TGCGCCAGCAGCTTGGCCCCCAGGGGATCGGCTGAAGCTTTCTTT.

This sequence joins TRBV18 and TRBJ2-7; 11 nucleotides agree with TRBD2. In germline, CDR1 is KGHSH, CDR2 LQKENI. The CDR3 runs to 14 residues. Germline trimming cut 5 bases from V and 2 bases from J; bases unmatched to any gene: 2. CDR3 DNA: TGTGCCAGCTCAATTAGCGGGGGGGCCTACGAGCAGTACTTC. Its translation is CASSISGGAYEQYF.

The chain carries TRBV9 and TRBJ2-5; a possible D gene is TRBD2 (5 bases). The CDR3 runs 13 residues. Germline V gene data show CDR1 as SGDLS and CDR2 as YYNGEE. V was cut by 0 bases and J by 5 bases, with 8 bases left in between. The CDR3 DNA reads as TGTGCCAGCAGCGTAGTCGGGATTGAGACCCAGTACTTC. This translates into CASSVVGIETQYF.

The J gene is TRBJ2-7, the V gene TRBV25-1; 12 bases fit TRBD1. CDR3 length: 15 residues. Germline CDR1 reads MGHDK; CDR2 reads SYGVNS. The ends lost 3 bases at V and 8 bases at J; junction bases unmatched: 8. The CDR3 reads CASSEGGTGGRKQYF. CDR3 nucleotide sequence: TGTGCCAGCAGTGAGGGGGGGACAGGGGGCAGGAAGCAGTACTTC.